The rows below give T cell receptor beta chains drawn from one sample of a study of T cells in tumors after PD-1 blockade. Here immunoSEQ multiplex PCR was the method, and the copy in TCRdb shows in-frame clones only, minus some. In the table there are tens of thousands of clones, about 85% of which are singletons. The input for sequencing was PBMCs, taken before anti-PD-1 treatment. These receptors were obtained from a human donor with basal cell carcinoma. The CDR3 runs from the conserved cysteine through the conserved F or W. D genes are given only for firm matches. Size is omitted from some rows. Given values are once, few, many or a class for expanded clones.

cdr3_nt	cdr3_aa	d_call	clone_size	v_call	j_call
TGTGCCAGTAGTATAGGGGGAAGAGGCACTGAAGCTTTCTTT	CASSIGGRGTEAFF	-	-	TRBV19	TRBJ1-1
TGTGCCAGCAAGCCCAGGGGGCGAGGTGAAGCTTTCTTT	CASKPRGRGEAFF	TRBD1	few	TRBV6-5	TRBJ1-1
TGTGCCAGCAGCGGAAGGGATAGCAATCAGCCCCAGCATTTT	CASSGRDSNQPQHF	-	-	TRBV7-9	TRBJ1-5
TGTGCCAGCAGCTTAGCACAGGCAAATCAGCCCCAGCATTTT	CASSLAQANQPQHF	-	-	TRBV7-9	TRBJ1-5
TGTGCCAGCAGCTTAGCGGTTAGCACAGATACGCAGTATTTT	CASSLAVSTDTQYF	-	-	TRBV7-9	TRBJ2-3
TGTGCCAGTAGGGGGACCTTAGCAGGTCAGCCCCAGCATTTT	CASRGTLAGQPQHF	-	few	TRBV19	TRBJ1-5
TGCGCCAGCAGCCACCAAGGGGTGGGAGAGACCCAGTACTTC	CASSHQGVGETQYF	-	-	TRBV4-1	TRBJ2-5
TGCGCCAGCAGCTCGAACATTTACAGTGGCTCCTACAATGAGCAGTTCTTC	CASSSNIYSGSYNEQFF	-	-	TRBV5-1	TRBJ2-1
TGTGCCAGCAGTTACCTAACCAGACAGGGTGCCTATGGCTACACCTTC	CASSYLTRQGAYGYTF	TRBD1	-	TRBV6-5	TRBJ1-2
TGTGCCAGCAGCCGCGGGGGGGCCAAAGAGACCCAGTACTTC	CASSRGGAKETQYF	TRBD2	-	TRBV3-1/TRBV3-2	TRBJ2-5
TGTGCCAGTAGTATAAACGCGATGGGTAGGGGTACAGATACGCAGTATTTT	CASSINAMGRGTDTQYF	-	-	TRBV19	TRBJ2-3
TGTGCCAGCAAGGACAGGGTTAGCGGTACGCAGTATTTT	CASKDRVSGTQYF	TRBD1	once	TRBV2	TRBJ2-3
TGTGCCTGGAGCGTCTCTGGGACAGGGGCGGGAAAACTGTTTTTT	CAWSVSGTGAGKLFF	TRBD1	-	TRBV30	TRBJ1-4